Below are 29 T cell receptor beta chains sequenced from a single sample in a study of regulatory T cells in long-lasting Graves disease. Relying on iRepertoire HTBI primers and Arm-PCR of CDR3 regions, the team built TCR beta libraries. TCRdb reprocessed the multiplex PCR reads with MiXCR, giving one entry per CDR3 protein. This table holds 200,000 to 250,000 distinct CDR3 sequences, less than 20% found once. Time point of the sample: newly diagnosed GD, antithyroid drugs for less than 3 months. After RNA was extracted from PBMCs, the TCR library was made from it. This sample was also put to use in a study of T cells in Graves' hyperthyroidism and ophthalmopathy.

The sample was peripheral blood mononuclear cells (PBMCs), taken at new diagnosis, from a patient treated with antithyroid drugs. These receptors were collected from a woman aged 25 to 39 with Graves disease.

In this sample, this clonotype turned up many times. The V call is TRBV7-8, the J call TRBJ1-2; 7 positions agree with TRBD1. Germline V lookup: CDR1 SGHVS, CDR2 FQNEAQ. V was clipped by 2 bases and J by 3 bases; unmatched bases: 6. This CDR3 region has 15 residues. Here the CDR3 DNA reads TGTGCCAGCAGCTTAACGACAGGGCGCGACTATGGCTACACCTTC. It specifies CASSLTTGRDYGYTF.

In this sample, this clonotype turned up many times. The V and J genes are TRBV9 and TRBJ2-7, with D possibly called TRBD1 or TRBD2 (6 bases each). CDR1 is SGDLS, CDR2 YYNGEE, per germline. CDR3 length: 16 amino acids. Trimming removed 3 bases at V and 1 base at J, with 17 bases between. The CDR3 nucleotides read TGTGCCAGCAGCGAAGGGGGTGGCGGGGCTTCCTACGAGCAGTACTTC. This encodes CASSEGGGGASYEQYF.

This clonotype appeared many times. This chain connects TRBV11-3 to TRBJ2-6, with 7 bases that match TRBD1. Unmatched junction bases numbered 4, after V lost 5 bases and J lost 0 bases. The germline V gene has CDR1 SGHNT and CDR2 YENEEA. The CDR3 covers 16 residues. For the CDR3, the DNA is TGTGCCAGCAGCCCTAGGGGGCTCTCTGGGGCCAACGTCCTGACTTTC. This codes for CASSPRGLSGANVLTF.

At least ten counts were recorded for this clonotype. The chain joins TRBV12-3 or TRBV12-4 to TRBJ2-1; a possible D gene is TRBD2 (5 bases). The J call may not be correct, given that the DNA end is closer to TRBJ2-5. The CDR3 length is 15 residues. The CDR3 coding sequence is TGTGCCAGCAGTTACCGACCGGTTCGGAGGACGTCCCAGTACTTC. Residues: CASSYRPVRRTSQYF.

This clonotype was recorded once. V usage is TRBV2 and J usage is TRBJ2-5; 14 nucleotides line up with TRBD2. The CDR3 spans 17 residues. V shed 8 bases, J shed 1 base, and the junction held 9 bases outside the gene matches. Germline V gene data show CDR1 as SNHLY and CDR2 as FYNNEI. The chain's CDR3 is CASVLGLAGARQETQYF. CDR3 DNA sequence: TGTGCCAGCGTATTGGGACTAGCGGGAGCCCGCCAAGAGACCCAGTACTTC.

This clonotype was counted at least ten times. The chain has TRBV9 and TRBJ1-1; TRBD1 matches 7 bases. CDR3 length: 14 amino acids. V lost 3 bases, J lost 5 bases, and 7 bases stayed unmatched. CDR1 SGDLS and CDR2 YYNGEE come from the germline V gene. CDR3 region: CASSADQGGTEAFF. CDR3 DNA sequence: TGTGCCAGCAGCGCCGACCAGGGGGGGACTGAAGCTTTCTTT.

This clonotype was counted many times. The V call is TRBV7-9, the J call TRBJ2-3; D not certain. Per germline, CDR1 SEHNR and CDR2 FQNEAQ (reference sequence). There are 13 residues in the CDR3. V lost 3 bases to trimming and J lost 2 bases, with 6 bases between them. The CDR3 spells CASSFGDTDTQYF. CDR3 DNA sequence: TGTGCCAGCAGCTTTGGGGACACAGATACGCAGTATTTT. Full variable domain (remainder filled in from reference TRBV7-9 and TRBJ2-3): DTGVSQNPRHKITKRGQNVTFRCDPISEHNRLYWYRQTLGQGPEFLTYFQNEAQLEKSRLLSDRFSAERPKGSFSTLEIQRTEQGDSAMYLCASSFGDTDTQYFGPGTRLTVL.

There are many counts of this clonotype. An end of the junction differs from the germline gene, which may be a read error. The V and J genes are TRBV5-1 and TRBJ2-2, with D unresolved. This CDR3 has 14 residues. CDR1 is SGHRS and CDR2 is YFSETQ in the germline V gene. CDR3 residues: CASSLESNTGELFF. The CDR3 DNA sequence: TGTGCCAGCAGCTTGGAGTCGAACACCGGGGAGCTGTTTTTT.

This clonotype was detected ten times or more. This chain uses TRBV28 with TRBJ2-7, with 9 bases identical to TRBD1. The CDR3 consists of 16 residues. Germline V gene sequence: CDR1 MDHEN, CDR2 SYDVKM. Trimming took 5 bases from V and 4 from J; bases not matched to a gene: 12. The DNA of the CDR3 is TGTGCCAGCAGTGCCACCGACAGGGGGGTATTATACGAGCAGTACTTC. The encoded protein is CASSATDRGVLYEQYF.

The chain has TRBV20-1 and TRBJ1-2; a weak D match, TRBD1 (5 bases). Trimming cost V 0 bases and J 7 bases, with 9 bases left between them. Germline V gene sequence: CDR1 DFQATT, CDR2 SNEGSKA (reference sequence). The CDR3 has 12 amino acids. The CDR3 is CSARDRGGGYTF. For the CDR3, the DNA is TGCAGTGCTAGAGATAGGGGTGGTGGCTACACCTTC.

This chain uses TRBV7-6 with TRBJ1-5, with D perhaps TRBD1 (5 bases). V lost 3 bases to trimming and J lost 9 bases, with 9 bases between them. CDR3 length equals 12 residues. CDR1 is SGHVS and CDR2 is FNYEAQ in the germline V gene. CDR3 residues: CASSLSTGPQHF. For the CDR3, the DNA is TGTGCCAGCAGCTTGAGTACAGGGCCCCAGCATTTT.

This clonotype occurred many times. The rearrangement uses TRBV5-4 and TRBJ2-3; TRBD1 agrees at 7 bases. This CDR3 region has 15 residues. The V segment lost 1 base and the J segment 1 base; nucleotides outside the gene matches: 3. Germline V gene data show CDR1 as SGHNT and CDR2 as YYREEE (reference sequence). For the CDR3, the DNA is TGTGCCAGCAGCTTGACAGGGGTGGGCACAGATACGCAGTATTTT. Its protein product is CASSLTGVGTDTQYF.

This clonotype has ten or more counts. The chain joins TRBV6-5 to TRBJ1-4; 7 bases align to TRBD1. J gave up 5 bases and V 2 bases, and 5 bases lay outside the gene matches. The CDR3 covers 15 residues. Germline-derived CDR1 and CDR2 are MNHEY and SVGAGI. The CDR3 DNA sequence: TGTGCCAGCAGTTACGAGGACAGGCCCAATGAAAAACTGTTTTTT. This encodes CASSYEDRPNEKLFF.

This rearrangement joins TRBV28 to TRBJ2-1; 8 nucleotides match TRBD2. Germline loops: CDR1 MDHEN, CDR2 SYDVKM. The CDR3 spans 19 residues. With 5 bases clipped from V and 1 base from J, the junction kept 16 bases outside the gene matches. The CDR3 spells CASSHRVLTSGTSYNEQFF. In nucleotides, the CDR3 is TGTGCCAGCAGTCATAGGGTCCTTACTAGCGGCACATCCTACAATGAGCAGTTCTTC.

This clonotype was detected ten times or more. The chain joins TRBV6-1 to TRBJ1-3, with D uncertain. The CDR3 has 15 amino acids. With 6 bases removed from V and 0 bases from J, the gap between germline ends came to 12 bases. Per germline, CDR1 MNHNS and CDR2 SASEGT. The CDR3 DNA reads as TGTGCCAGCAGCCGAGACGGTCTCTCTGGAAACACCATATATTTT. Protein sequence: CASSRDGLSGNTIYF.

This clonotype has a count of ten or more. The CDR3 reads CASSWDITNEQFF. The CDR3 DNA follows: TGTGCCAGCAGCTGGGACATCACCAATGAGCAGTTCTTC. J is TRBJ2-1 and V is TRBV7-9; weak D call: TRBD1 (6 bases). The CDR3 covers 13 residues. Looked up from germline, CDR1 is SEHNR and CDR2 is FQNEAQ (reference sequence). Trimming shortened V by 4 bases and J by 6 bases, and 10 bases separated the two germline ends.

In this sample, this clonotype turned up many times. The chain recombines TRBV3-1 with TRBJ2-7, with D possibly matching TRBD2 (6 bases). The CDR3 spans 13 residues. CDR1 is LGHDT, CDR2 YNNKEL, per germline (reference sequence). Trimming pared 4 bases from V and 7 bases from J, leaving 14 bases between. The CDR3: CASSPLSRGEQYF. For the CDR3, the DNA is TGTGCCAGCAGCCCACTCTCGCGGGGAGAGCAGTACTTC.

The chain couples TRBV28 to TRBJ1-4; 8 nucleotides align to TRBD1. Germline V gene lookup returns CDR1 MDHEN and CDR2 SYDVKM. The J segment lost 7 bases and the V segment lost 3 bases, leaving 7 bases of the junction unmatched. The CDR3 covers 15 residues. The CDR3 is CASSLVQGQAEKLFF. The DNA of the CDR3 is TGTGCCAGCAGTTTGGTACAGGGACAGGCTGAAAAACTGTTTTTT.

This clonotype was seen at least ten times. J is TRBJ1-4 and V is TRBV19; D is unresolved. The CDR3 runs to 14 residues. The germline V and J ends were trimmed by 6 bases and 0 bases, with 8 bases remaining between them. The germline CDR1 and CDR2 sequences are LNHDA and SQIVND (reference sequence). The CDR3 sequence is CASRDEATNEKLFF. The CDR3 DNA sequence: TGTGCCAGTAGGGATGAAGCAACTAATGAAAAACTGTTTTTT. Full variable domain (missing parts from reference TRBV19 and TRBJ1-4): DGGITQSPKYLFRKEGQNVTLSCEQNLNHDAMYWYRQDPGQGLRLIYYSQIVNDFQKGDIAEGYSVSREKKESFPLTVTSAQKNPTAFYLCASRDEATNEKLFFGSGTQLSVL.

This clonotype was seen many times. The chain has TRBV5-1 and TRBJ1-2; D not certain. The V end lost 0 bases, the J end lost 3 bases, and 18 bases lay between the germline ends. Germline V gene sequence: CDR1 SGHRS, CDR2 YFSETQ. The CDR3 loop spans 17 amino acids. The CDR3 is CASSLEAPLRDDYGYTF. The CDR3, as DNA: TGCGCCAGCAGCTTGGAGGCTCCACTGCGGGATGACTATGGCTACACCTTC.

This clonotype has at least ten counts. CDR3 coding DNA: TGTGCCAGCAGGCAAAGTAGTTCACCCCTCCACTTT. This encodes CASRQSSSPLHF. The gene calls are TRBV3-1 and TRBJ1-6; D not resolved. Germline V lookup: CDR1 LGHDT, CDR2 YNNKEL (reference sequence). The CDR3 has 12 amino acids. V lost 6 bases and J 9 bases, leaving 9 bases between the germline ends.

The chain is built from TRBV11-2 and TRBJ2-7, with D possibly TRBD2 on 6 matching bases. V was pared by 5 bases and J by 3 bases, with 26 bases between. The CDR3 contains 18 residues. Per germline, CDR1 SGHAT and CDR2 FQNNGV. The CDR3 DNA follows: TGTGCCAGCAGCCCCACCCTGGGACTCGTGGGGACTTTCTACGAGCAGTACTTC. Its protein is CASSPTLGLVGTFYEQYF.

V usage is TRBV28 and J usage is TRBJ2-2; 10 bases fit TRBD2. Trimming took 2 bases from V and 5 from J; bases not matched to a gene: 5. Germline loops: CDR1 MDHEN, CDR2 SYDVKM. CDR3 size: 16 residues. The CDR3 loop reads CASSLPGTSATGELFF. In DNA form, the CDR3 reads TGTGCCAGCAGTTTACCCGGGACTAGCGCAACCGGGGAGCTGTTTTTT.

This clonotype was seen a few times. The genes are TRBV7-2 and TRBJ1-5; the match to TRBD1 covers 8 bases. CDR1 and CDR2 (germline): SGHTA, FQGNSA. CDR3 size: 17 residues. Germline trimming cut 5 bases from V and 2 bases from J; bases unmatched to any gene: 11. The CDR3 coding sequence is TGTGCCAGCAGCCCAGGGGGCCAGTTTCATGGCAATCAGCCCCAGCATTTT. Translation: CASSPGGQFHGNQPQHF.

Ten or more counts support this clonotype. The V call is TRBV28, the J call TRBJ2-7; possibly TRBD2 for D (7 bases). This CDR3 contains 15 residues. Deletions cut 3 bases from V and 7 bases from J, with 19 bases between. Germline loops: CDR1 MDHEN, CDR2 SYDVKM. The CDR3 loop reads CASSLLSGGLREQYF. CDR3 sequence (DNA): TGTGCCAGCAGTTTGTTGTCGGGGGGCCTAAGGGAGCAGTACTTC. Using reference TRBV28 and TRBJ2-7 for the parts outside the CDR3, the full variable domain is DVKVTQSSRYLVKRTGEKVFLECVQDMDHENMFWYRQDPGLGLRLIYFSYDVKMKEKGDIPEGYSVSREKKERFSLILESASTNQTSMYLCASSLLSGGLREQYFGPGTRLTVT.

Details on this clonotype: Its ends do not fully match the called genes, so a read error is possible. The rearrangement joins TRBV12-3 or TRBV12-4 to TRBJ2-3, with D possibly being TRBD1 or TRBD2 (5 bases each). The CDR3 length is 15 residues. The CDR3 DNA reads as TGTGCCAGCAGTTGGAGGTTGGGGAGCACAGGTACGCAGTATTTT. Its protein is CASSWRLGSTGTQYF.

This clonotype was seen repeatedly, ten times or more. The rearrangement links TRBV27 to TRBJ2-7; D may match TRBD1 or TRBD2 (7 bases each). The CDR3 has 15 amino acids. The V and J ends lost 0 bases and 3 bases respectively, with 12 bases between them. Germline V CDR1 and CDR2: MNHEY, SMNVEV (reference sequence). CDR3 sequence: CASSLSPGGGYEQYF. The CDR3 DNA is TGTGCCAGCAGTTTATCGCCAGGGGGGGGCTACGAGCAGTACTTC.

This clonotype was counted ten times or more. The chain joins TRBV5-5 to TRBJ2-7; D perhaps matches TRBD2 (5 bases). V lost 5 bases to trimming and J lost 0 bases, with 12 bases between them. There are 14 residues in the CDR3. Germline lookup yields CDR1 SGHKS and CDR2 YYEKEE (reference sequence). CDR3 coding DNA: TGTGCCAGCAGGAGTCCGGGGAGCTCCTACGAGCAGTACTTC. The encoded protein is CASRSPGSSYEQYF.

V and J are TRBV6-2 or TRBV6-3 and TRBJ1-5; D is unresolved. The CDR3 covers 15 residues. Looked up from germline, CDR1 is MNHEY and CDR2 is SVGEGT. V lost 6 bases and J 0 bases, leaving 12 bases between the germline ends. The CDR3 region is CASSRDPNSNQPQHF. The CDR3 bases are TGTGCCAGCAGCCGCGATCCTAATAGCAATCAGCCCCAGCATTTT.